This TCR beta chain was documented in a study of T cells in Graves' hyperthyroidism and ophthalmopathy. General study points: A model of 13 V-J pairs discriminated ophthalmopathy from stable hyperthyroidism.

The CDR3 regions of TCR beta were amplified from RNA transcripts. First-round RT-PCR of the TCR CDR3 relied on the HTBI primer set. TCRdb re-analysed the multiplex PCR reads in MiXCR, keeping a single row per CDR3 protein. The data hold tens of thousands of distinct CDR3 sequences, with over 40% observed a single time. Points on this clonotype: Its specificity is unknown. A much larger clone differs by one base, so this may be a read error.

Germline V gene sequence: CDR1 SGHTA, CDR2 FQGTGA. This CDR3 contains 14 residues. J lost 6 bases, V lost 6 bases, and 6 bases had no gene match. Uncontrolled infection, other autoimmune disease, pregnancy or lactation disqualified patients from enrolment. The V gene is TRBV7-3, the J gene TRBJ2-7; 12 nucleotides agree with TRBD1. The TCR was taken from a woman between 45 and 60 years old with Graves' ophthalmopathy. The specimen was blood. As DNA, the CDR3 is TGTGCCAGCAGTTTAGGGACAGGGGGCCTCGAGCAGTACTTC. It yields the protein CASSLGTGGLEQYF.